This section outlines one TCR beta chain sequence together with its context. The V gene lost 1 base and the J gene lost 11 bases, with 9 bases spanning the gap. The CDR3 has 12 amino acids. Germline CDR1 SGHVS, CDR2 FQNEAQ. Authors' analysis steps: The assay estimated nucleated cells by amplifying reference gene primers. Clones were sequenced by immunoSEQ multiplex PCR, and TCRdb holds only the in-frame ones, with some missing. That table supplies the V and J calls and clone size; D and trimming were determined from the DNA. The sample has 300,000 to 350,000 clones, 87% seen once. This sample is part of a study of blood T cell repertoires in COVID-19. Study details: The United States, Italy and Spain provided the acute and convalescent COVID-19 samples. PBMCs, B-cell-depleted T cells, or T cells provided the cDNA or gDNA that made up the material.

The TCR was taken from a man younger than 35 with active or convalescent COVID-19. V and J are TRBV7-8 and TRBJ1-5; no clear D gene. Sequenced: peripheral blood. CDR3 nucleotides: TGTGCCAGCAGCTTAGGAACTTTGGCCCAGCATTTT. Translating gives CASSLGTLAQHF.